The 20 T cell receptor beta chains reported below all come from one sample, sequenced in a study of CD8+CD57+ T cells in acquired aplastic anemia. Profiling of TCR beta VDJ combinations and CDR3 sequences used genomic DNA as template. MiXCR, applied by TCRdb to the reads, yields one record per CDR3 protein. The repertoire holds some 140,000 distinct CDR3 sequences, with 41% as singletons. The specimen was sorted CD4+, CD8+, or CD8+CD57+ T cells (not recorded which) from PBMCs. Receptor source: a human donor in good health, serving as a control.

This clonotype was found many times. The CDR3 region has the DNA TGCAGTGCTAGAGTCACAGCCATCTATGGCTACACCTTC. Translated, it gives CSARVTAIYGYTF. The chain combines TRBV20-1 with TRBJ1-2, with D unclear. Germline V gene lookup returns CDR1 DFQATT and CDR2 SNEGSKA (reference sequence). This CDR3 has 13 amino acids. Trimming pared 1 base from V and 4 bases from J, leaving 10 bases between.

CDR3 nucleotide sequence: TGTGCCAGCAGCCTCCAAGAGGGGCAAGGGTCACCCCTCGGCACAGATACGCAGTATTTT. This translates into CASSLQEGQGSPLGTDTQYF. V and J are TRBV4-2 and TRBJ2-3; D possibly matches TRBD1 or TRBD2 (5 bases each). Trimming left V 4 bases short and J 1 base short, with 27 bases between. The CDR3 is made up of 20 amino acids. The germline CDR1 and CDR2 sequences are LGHNA and YNFKEQ.

Concerning this clonotype: The junction differs from germline at one of its ends, possibly a read error. The gene calls are TRBV12-3 or TRBV12-4 and TRBJ1-1; tentative D call: TRBD1 (5 bases). CDR3 length: 13 residues. CDR3 residues: CASTSAWGTEASF. The CDR3 DNA sequence: TGTGCCAGCACCTCAGCCTGGGGCACTGAAGCTTCCTTT.

The sample holds many counts of this clonotype. V gene TRBV20-1 combines with J gene TRBJ1-2, with TRBD1 as a possible D gene (6 bases). Germline CDR1 is DFQATT and CDR2 is SNEGSKA (reference sequence). The CDR3 is 13 amino acids. The ends were cut back, 6 bases at V and 8 bases at J, with 19 bases in the middle. The CDR3 DNA is TGCAGTGCCACCCGCCGGGGGGCTGAAGGCTACACCTTC. It yields the protein CSATRRGAEGYTF.

This clonotype showed up many times. The chain is built from TRBV6-1 and TRBJ2-7; 8 bases line up with TRBD2. Germline loops: CDR1 MNHNS, CDR2 SASEGT. The length of the CDR3 is 14 residues. V lost 7 bases to trimming and J lost 2 bases; unmatched junction nucleotides: 7. CDR3 nucleotide sequence: TGTGCCAGCATTAGCCTGACTAGCGCCTACGAGCAGTACTTC. It is translated as CASISLTSAYEQYF.

This clonotype showed up many times. CDR3 in amino acids: CATSERPSNQPQHF. CDR3 sequence (DNA): TGTGCCACCAGTGAGAGGCCTAGCAATCAGCCCCAGCATTTT. This chain links TRBV24-1 with TRBJ1-5; the D is unclear. The V gene lost 4 bases and the J gene lost 0 bases, with 6 bases spanning the gap. This CDR3 contains 14 residues. The V gene's germline CDR1 is KGHDR and CDR2 SFDVKD.

This clonotype was seen at least ten times. J is TRBJ2-3 and V is TRBV5-1; 10 bases agree with TRBD2. V lost 1 base, J lost 2 bases, and 1 base stayed unmatched. The CDR3 extends over 15 amino acids. Germline CDR1 and CDR2: SGHRS and YFSETQ. CDR3 region: CASSLTSGTTDTQYF. In nucleotides, the CDR3 is TGCGCCAGCAGCTTGACTAGCGGGACCACAGATACGCAGTATTTT.

This clonotype was found many times. This chain links TRBV2 with TRBJ2-4; TRBD2 might be the D (5 bases). Germline V CDR1 and CDR2: SNHLY, FYNNEI. The CDR3 length is 16 residues. The V end was cut by 5 bases, the J end by 8 bases, with 22 bases between. This CDR3 reads CASSLFETTLEDIQYF. CDR3 sequence (DNA): TGTGCCAGCAGTTTATTTGAGACTACCCTAGAAGACATTCAGTACTTC.

Concerning this clonotype itself: One end of the junction does not line up with germline, which may come from a read error. CDR3 coding DNA: TGTGCCAGTTGTATAGGCACCCGCACAGATACGCAATATTTT. It yields the protein CASCIGTRTDTQYF. This chain links TRBV19 with TRBJ2-3; D remains ambiguous. In germline, CDR1 is LNHDA, CDR2 SQIVND (reference sequence). The CDR3 is 14 residues long.

This clonotype appeared many times. V gene TRBV12-3 or TRBV12-4 combines with J gene TRBJ1-1; possible D gene TRBD1, 5 bases. CDR3 size: 12 residues. The V end was cut by 7 bases, the J end by 6 bases, with 12 bases between. Here the CDR3 reads CASTFRGSEAFF. The CDR3 region has the DNA TGTGCCAGCACCTTTAGGGGTTCTGAAGCTTTCTTT.

This clonotype was detected many times. The rearrangement joins TRBV20-1 to TRBJ2-7; 7 nucleotides align to TRBD1. CDR1 is DFQATT and CDR2 is SNEGSKA in the germline V gene (reference sequence). The CDR3 has 15 residues. V trimming: 4 bases; J trimming: 3 bases; junction bases outside the gene matches: 12. CDR3 sequence: CSAKPPIRQGYEQYF. The CDR3 region has the DNA TGCAGTGCTAAGCCCCCGATTCGACAGGGCTACGAGCAGTACTTC.

The chain carries TRBV7-9 and TRBJ2-3; no definite D call. The CDR3 is 13 amino acids. V lost 5 bases and J lost 0, with 6 bases in between. Germline lookup yields CDR1 SEHNR and CDR2 FQNEAQ (reference sequence). CDR3 sequence: CASSITSTDTQYF. The CDR3 bases are TGTGCCAGCAGCATAACTAGCACAGATACGCAGTATTTT.

This clonotype has a count of ten or more. V usage is TRBV20-1 and J usage is TRBJ2-1; TRBD2 matches at 11 bases. The CDR3 sequence is 17 residues long. The germline gives CDR1 DFQATT, CDR2 SNEGSKA (reference sequence). The junction had 9 bases not matched to a gene; V was cut back by 5 bases and J by 0 bases. CDR3 amino acids: CSAVPGLAAPSYNEQFF. DNA for the CDR3: TGCAGTGCTGTCCCGGGACTAGCGGCGCCCTCCTACAATGAGCAGTTCTTC.

The chain has TRBV20-1 and TRBJ1-1; TRBD1 might be the D (6 bases). The germline V gene encodes CDR1 DFQATT and CDR2 SNEGSKA (reference sequence). Trimming took off 6 bases at V and 1 base at J, with 15 bases between the two ends. This CDR3 contains 14 residues. The CDR3 is CSARTGLGNTEAFF. The CDR3 DNA reads TGCAGTGCCCGAACAGGGCTTGGGAACACTGAAGCTTTCTTT.

This sequence joins TRBV12-3 or TRBV12-4 and TRBJ2-1; 7 bases map to TRBD1. CDR3 length equals 14 residues. Unmatched junction bases numbered 8, after V lost 6 bases and J lost 6 bases. CDR3: CASRSLGQINEQFF. The DNA for the CDR3 is TGTGCCAGCAGGTCCCTGGGACAGATCAATGAGCAGTTCTTC.

This clonotype was seen a handful of times. The chain links TRBV2 to TRBJ2-5; D is uncertain. The CDR3 length is 12 residues. V dropped 7 bases and J dropped 5 bases, with 11 bases sitting between them. CDR1 and CDR2 (germline): SNHLY, FYNNEI. CDR3 DNA sequence: TGTGCCAGCAATGGATATAGGGAGACCCAGTACTTC. Encoded protein: CASNGYRETQYF.

This clonotype showed up many times. V gene TRBV5-1 combines with J gene TRBJ2-5, with 7 bases fitting TRBD2. Germline values: CDR1 SGHRS, CDR2 YFSETQ. This CDR3 is built from 15 residues. V lost 2 bases and J lost 3; bases outside the gene matches: 7. The chain's CDR3 is CASSLAGNPEETQYF. The CDR3 region has the DNA TGCGCCAGCAGCTTAGCGGGAAACCCCGAAGAGACCCAGTACTTC.

The chain combines TRBV29-1 with TRBJ2-3, with TRBD2 identical over 8 bases. The CDR3 runs to 14 residues. After removal of 6 bases from V and 8 bases from J, the junction contained 13 bases not matched to a gene. Germline V lookup: CDR1 SQVTM, CDR2 ANQGSEA. This CDR3 reads CSVNIGGAGGTQYF. CDR3 DNA: TGCAGCGTCAACATCGGGGGGGCCGGCGGTACGCAGTATTTT.

Of note for this clonotype: A much larger clone differs from this one at a single base, so this may be a read error. This chain uses TRBV12-3 or TRBV12-4 with TRBJ2-1, with 15 nucleotides matching TRBD2. The DNA end is more similar to TRBJ2-5, so the J call may be wrong. This CDR3 is built from 17 residues. CDR3 nucleotide sequence: TGTGCCAGCAGGCCCGGGACTAGCGGGGGGCACCAAGAGACCCAGTACTTC. Its translation: CASRPGTSGGHQETQYF.

Concerning this clonotype: This may be a read error: a much more frequent sequence differs by one nucleotide. This CDR3 is CASGLDLTGEQPQHF. Here the CDR3 DNA reads TGTGCTAGTGGTTTGGACCTGACAGGGGAGCAGCCCCAGCATTTT. V gene TRBV12-5 combines with J gene TRBJ1-5; TRBD1 matches 8 bases. The CDR3 runs to 15 residues. Losses at the gene ends were 1 base for V and 7 bases for J; bases not matched to a gene: 6. Germline values: CDR1 LGHNT, CDR2 FRNRAP. The entire variable domain, with the rest obtained from reference TRBV12-5 and TRBJ1-5, is as follows: DARVTQTPRHKVTEMGQEVTMRCQPILGHNTVFWYRQTMMQGLELLAYFRNRAPLDDSGMPKDRFSAEMPDATLATLKIQPSEPRDSAVYFCASGLDLTGEQPQHFGDGTRLSIL.